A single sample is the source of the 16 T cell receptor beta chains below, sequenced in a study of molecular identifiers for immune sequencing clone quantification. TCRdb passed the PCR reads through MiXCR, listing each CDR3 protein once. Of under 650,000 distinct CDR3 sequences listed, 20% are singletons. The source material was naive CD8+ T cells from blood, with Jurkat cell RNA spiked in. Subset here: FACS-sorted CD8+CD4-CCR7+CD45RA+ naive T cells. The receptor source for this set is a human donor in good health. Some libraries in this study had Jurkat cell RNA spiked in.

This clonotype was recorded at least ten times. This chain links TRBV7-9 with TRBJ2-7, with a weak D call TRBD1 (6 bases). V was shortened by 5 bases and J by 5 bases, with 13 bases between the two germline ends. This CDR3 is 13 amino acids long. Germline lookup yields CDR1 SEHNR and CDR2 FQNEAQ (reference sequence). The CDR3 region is CASSASEGDEQYF. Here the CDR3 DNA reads TGTGCCAGCAGCGCTAGTGAGGGGGACGAGCAGTACTTC.

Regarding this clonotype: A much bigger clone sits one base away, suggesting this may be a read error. The CDR3 sequence: CSATPSVGSGSYAGTQYF. The CDR3 nucleotides are TGCAGTGCTACACCGTCCGTCGGTAGCGGGAGTTATGCAGGTACGCAGTATTTT. The gene calls are TRBV20-1 and TRBJ2-3, with 9 bases fitting TRBD2. This CDR3 is built from 18 residues. Germline CDR1 DFQATT, CDR2 SNEGSKA (reference sequence). The V and J ends lost 4 bases and 8 bases, in that order; junction bases with no gene match: 22.

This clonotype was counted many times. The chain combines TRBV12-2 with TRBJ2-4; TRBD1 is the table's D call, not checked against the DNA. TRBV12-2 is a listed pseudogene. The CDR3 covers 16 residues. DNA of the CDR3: TGTGCAAGTCGCAGGGACAGGGGCCTAGCCAAAAACATTCAGTACTTC. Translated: CASRRDRGLAKNIQYF.

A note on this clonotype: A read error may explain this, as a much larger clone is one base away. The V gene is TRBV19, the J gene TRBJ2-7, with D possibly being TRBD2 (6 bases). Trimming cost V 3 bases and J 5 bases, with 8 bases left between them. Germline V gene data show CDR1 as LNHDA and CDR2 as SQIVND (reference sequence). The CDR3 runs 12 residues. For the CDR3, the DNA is TGTGCCAGTAGTATGGGCGGGAACGAGCAGTACTTC. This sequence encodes CASSMGGNEQYF.

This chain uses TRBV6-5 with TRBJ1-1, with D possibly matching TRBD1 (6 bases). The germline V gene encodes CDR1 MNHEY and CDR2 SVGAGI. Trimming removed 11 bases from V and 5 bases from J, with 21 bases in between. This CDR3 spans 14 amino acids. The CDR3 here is CAGLVGGAGTEAFF. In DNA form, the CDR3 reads TGTGCCGGATTAGTTGGGGGGGCAGGTACTGAAGCTTTCTTT.

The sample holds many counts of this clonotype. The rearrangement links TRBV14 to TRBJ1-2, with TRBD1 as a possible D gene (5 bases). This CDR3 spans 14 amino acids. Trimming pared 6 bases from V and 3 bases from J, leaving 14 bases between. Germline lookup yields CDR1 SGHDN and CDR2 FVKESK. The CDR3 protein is CASSPTGSDYGYTF. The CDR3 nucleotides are TGTGCCAGCAGTCCCACAGGATCAGACTATGGCTACACCTTC.

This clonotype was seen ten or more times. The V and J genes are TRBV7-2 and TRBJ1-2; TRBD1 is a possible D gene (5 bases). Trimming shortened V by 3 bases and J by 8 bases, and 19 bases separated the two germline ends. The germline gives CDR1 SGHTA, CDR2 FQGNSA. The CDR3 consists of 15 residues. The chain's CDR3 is CASSFPGGYGVGYTF. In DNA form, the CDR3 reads TGTGCCAGCAGCTTCCCGGGGGGGTACGGGGTCGGCTACACCTTC.

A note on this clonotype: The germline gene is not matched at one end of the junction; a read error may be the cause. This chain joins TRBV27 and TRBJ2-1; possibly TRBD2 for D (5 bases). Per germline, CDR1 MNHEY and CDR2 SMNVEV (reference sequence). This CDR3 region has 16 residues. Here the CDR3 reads CASGLSNSGPYNEQFF. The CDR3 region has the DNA TGTGCCAGCGGTTTATCGAACAGCGGTCCCTACAATGAGCAGTTCTTC.

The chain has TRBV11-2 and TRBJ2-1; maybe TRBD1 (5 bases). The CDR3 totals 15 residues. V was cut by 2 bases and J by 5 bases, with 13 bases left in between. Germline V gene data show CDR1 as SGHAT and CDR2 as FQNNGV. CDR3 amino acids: CASSLQGTPNNEQFF. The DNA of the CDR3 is TGTGCCAGCAGCTTACAGGGAACACCGAACAATGAGCAGTTCTTC.

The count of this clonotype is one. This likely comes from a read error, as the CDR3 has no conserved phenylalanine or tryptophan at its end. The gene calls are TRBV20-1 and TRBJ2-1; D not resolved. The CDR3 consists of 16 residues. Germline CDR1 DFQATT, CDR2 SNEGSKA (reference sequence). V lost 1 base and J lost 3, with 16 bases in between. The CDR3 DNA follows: TGCAGTGCTAGAGCGGCAAGTGTGAGCAGCTACAATGAGCAGTTCCTC. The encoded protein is CSARAASVSSYNEQFL.

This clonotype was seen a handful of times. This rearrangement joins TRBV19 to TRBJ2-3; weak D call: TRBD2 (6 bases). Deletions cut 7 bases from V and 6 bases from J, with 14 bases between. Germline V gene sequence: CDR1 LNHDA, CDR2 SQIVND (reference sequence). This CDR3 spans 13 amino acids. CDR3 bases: TGTGCCAGTACCCTGGGGGGAGCGGATACGCAGTATTTT. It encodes CASTLGGADTQYF.

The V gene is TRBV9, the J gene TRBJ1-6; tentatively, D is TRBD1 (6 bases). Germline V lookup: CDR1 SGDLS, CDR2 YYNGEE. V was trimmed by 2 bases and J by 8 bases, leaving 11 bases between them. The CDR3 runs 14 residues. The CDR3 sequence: CASSVTGLDSPLHF. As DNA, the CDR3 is TGTGCCAGCAGCGTGACAGGTTTGGATTCACCCCTCCACTTT.

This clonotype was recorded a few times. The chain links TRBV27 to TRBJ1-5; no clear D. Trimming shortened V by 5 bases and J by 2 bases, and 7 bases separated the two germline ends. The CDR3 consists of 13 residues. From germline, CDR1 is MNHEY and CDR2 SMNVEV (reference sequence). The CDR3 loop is CASSGGRNQPQHF. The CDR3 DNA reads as TGTGCCAGCAGTGGAGGGCGCAATCAGCCCCAGCATTTT.

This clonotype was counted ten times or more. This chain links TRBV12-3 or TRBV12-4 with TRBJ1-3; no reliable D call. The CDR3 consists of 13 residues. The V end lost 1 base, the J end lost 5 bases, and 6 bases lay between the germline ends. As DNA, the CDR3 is TGTGCCAGCAGTTTAGATTCGCGAAACACCATATATTTT. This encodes CASSLDSRNTIYF.

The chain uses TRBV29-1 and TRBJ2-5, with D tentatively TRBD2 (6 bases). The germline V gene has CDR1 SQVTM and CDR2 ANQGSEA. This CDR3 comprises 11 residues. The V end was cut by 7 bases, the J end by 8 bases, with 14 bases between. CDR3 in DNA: TGCAGCGCCCTGGGGGGAGGCACCCAGTACTTC. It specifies CSALGGGTQYF.

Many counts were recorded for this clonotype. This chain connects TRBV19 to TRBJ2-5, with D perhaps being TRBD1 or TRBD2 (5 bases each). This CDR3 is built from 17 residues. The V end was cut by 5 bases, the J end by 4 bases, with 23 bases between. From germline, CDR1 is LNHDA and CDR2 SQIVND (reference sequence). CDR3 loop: CASSPGTVTAWGETQYF. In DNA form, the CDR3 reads TGTGCCAGTAGTCCAGGGACCGTGACAGCTTGGGGAGAGACCCAGTACTTC.